Each of the 17 T cell receptor beta chains below was sequenced from the same sample in a study of shared clonotypes between healthy human individuals. Measured with immunoSEQ multiplex PCR; TCRdb has only the in-frame clones, and not every one. Here the sample spans hundreds of thousands of clones, 96% being singletons. The sample consisted of naive CD4+ T cells sorted from blood. Noted subset: CD45RA+ positively selected. The receptors were sampled from a woman aged 25-40 years in good health.

The rearrangement uses TRBV4-1 and TRBJ1-6; no clear D. The CDR3 covers 13 residues. Germline V lookup: CDR1 MGHRA, CDR2 YSYEKL. The V and J ends lost 1 base and 10 bases respectively, with 8 bases between them. This chain's CDR3 is CASSQVGNSPLHF. For the CDR3, the DNA is TGCGCCAGCAGCCAAGTAGGGAACTCACCCCTCCACTTT.

This rearrangement joins TRBV7-9 to TRBJ2-3; 7 bases agree with TRBD2. The CDR3 has 16 residues. Germline V gene data show CDR1 as SEHNR and CDR2 as FQNEAQ (reference sequence). The junction had 10 bases not matched to a gene; V was cut back by 1 base and J by 6 bases. The CDR3 protein is CASSLDGGRGPDTQYF. CDR3 DNA sequence: TGTGCCAGCAGCTTAGACGGGGGGAGGGGCCCGGATACGCAGTATTTT.

The chain is built from TRBV27 and TRBJ2-3; D is uncertain. V was trimmed by 5 bases and J by 4 bases, leaving 13 bases between them. CDR1 and CDR2 (germline): MNHEY, SMNVEV (reference sequence). This CDR3 is 14 amino acids long. This chain's CDR3 is CASSLRLIPDTQYF. The CDR3 DNA reads TGTGCCAGCAGTCTCAGACTTATCCCAGATACGCAGTATTTT.

About this clone: One end of the junction does not line up with germline, which may come from a read error. CDR3 amino acids: CASSLSGAEAFF. The CDR3 bases are TGTGCCAGCAGCTTGTCCGGGGCTGAGGCTTTCTTT. This chain uses TRBV7-9 with TRBJ1-1; D might be TRBD1 (5 bases). The CDR3 has 12 amino acids. Germline V gene lookup returns CDR1 SEHNR and CDR2 FQNEAQ (reference sequence).

CDR3 bases: TGTGCCAGCGGACAGGGAGACGAGCAGTACTTC. This translates into CASGQGDEQYF. The chain links TRBV6-5 to TRBJ2-7, with 8 bases lining up with TRBD1. J gave up 5 bases and V 8 bases, and 2 bases lay outside the gene matches. CDR3 size: 11 residues. The germline CDR1 and CDR2 sequences are MNHEY and SVGAGI.

This chain uses TRBV5-1 with TRBJ2-1, with 8 positions matching TRBD1. Losses at the gene ends were 4 bases for V and 3 bases for J; bases not matched to a gene: 9. CDR3 length: 16 amino acids. Germline V lookup: CDR1 SGHRS, CDR2 YFSETQ. The CDR3 DNA reads as TGCGCCAGCAGCAAACAGGGGGGCCTCGACTACAATGAGCAGTTCTTC. It yields the protein CASSKQGGLDYNEQFF.

V usage is TRBV6-1 and J usage is TRBJ1-2, with D possibly being TRBD1 (5 bases). Germline assignment: CDR1 MNHNS and CDR2 SASEGT. V dropped 3 bases and J dropped 2 bases, with 7 bases sitting between them. This CDR3 has 13 residues. The CDR3: CASSERGNYGYTF. CDR3 DNA sequence: TGTGCCAGCAGTGAGCGGGGGAACTATGGCTACACCTTC.

CDR3 sequence: CASSTTGASYEQYF. In DNA, the CDR3 is TGTGCCAGTAGTACGACAGGGGCATCCTACGAGCAGTACTTC. The J gene is TRBJ2-7, the V gene TRBV19; TRBD1 matches at 8 bases. This CDR3 region has 14 residues. V was clipped by 4 bases and J by 1 base; unmatched bases: 3. Germline CDR1 and CDR2: LNHDA and SQIVND (reference sequence).

This rearrangement joins TRBV4-1 to TRBJ1-4, with a weak D call TRBD1 (6 bases). The CDR3 is 16 residues long. The germline V gene has CDR1 MGHRA and CDR2 YSYEKL. Trimming pared 1 base from V and 2 bases from J, leaving 11 bases between. CDR3 DNA: TGCGCCAGCAGCCAAGCTCAGAGGGGGACTAATGAAAAACTGTTTTTT. It encodes CASSQAQRGTNEKLFF.

The chain carries TRBV5-1 and TRBJ1-1; weak D call: TRBD1 (6 bases). V lost 4 bases and J 5 bases, leaving 12 bases between the germline ends. Looked up from germline, CDR1 is SGHRS and CDR2 is YFSETQ. The CDR3 contains 13 residues. The CDR3 DNA reads as TGCGCCAGCAGCACACAGGGAAGTACTGAAGCTTTCTTT. This codes for CASSTQGSTEAFF.

The chain combines TRBV10-3 with TRBJ1-1; 9 bases match TRBD1. CDR3 length: 17 residues. J lost 4 bases, V lost 4 bases, and 13 bases had no gene match. Germline CDR1 ENHRY, CDR2 SYGVKD. Here the CDR3 reads CAISATGGAEVFTEAFF. CDR3 DNA sequence: TGTGCCATCAGTGCAACAGGGGGCGCAGAGGTCTTCACTGAAGCTTTCTTT.

This clone appeared a few times. V and J are TRBV25-1 and TRBJ2-2; D unresolved. The CDR3 sequence is 12 residues long. The V gene's germline CDR1 is MGHDK and CDR2 SYGVNS. Trimming cost V 6 bases and J 7 bases, with 9 bases left between them. The CDR3 sequence is CASRYGYGELFF. DNA of the CDR3: TGTGCCAGCAGATACGGATACGGGGAGCTGTTTTTT. Drawing the rest from reference TRBV25-1 and TRBJ2-2, the complete variable domain is EADIYQTPRYLVIGTGKKITLECSQTMGHDKMYWYQQDPGMELHLIHYSYGVNSTEKGDLSSESTVSRIRTEHFPLTLESARPSHTSQYLCASRYGYGELFFGEGSRLTVL.

The J gene is TRBJ1-5, the V gene TRBV28, with TRBD1 matching 8 bases. The V gene's germline CDR1 is MDHEN and CDR2 SYDVKM. This CDR3 comprises 15 residues. J was trimmed by 4 bases and V by 6 bases; bases with no gene match: 8. The CDR3 nucleotides are TGTGCCAGCAGCTCCGAGACAGGGGCAAATCAGCCCCAGCATTTT. Its translation: CASSSETGANQPQHF.

As to this clone: The same CDR3 also results from other DNA sequences found in this sample. The chain couples TRBV18 to TRBJ2-7; TRBD1 agrees at 9 bases. The germline CDR1 and CDR2 sequences are KGHSH and LQKENI. This CDR3 has 15 residues. The trim removed 3 bases at V and 2 bases at J, leaving 5 bases unmatched. CDR3 loop: CASSPPGQGTYEQYF. In DNA, the CDR3 is TGTGCCAGCTCACCTCCGGGACAGGGAACCTACGAGCAGTACTTC. Together with reference TRBV18 and TRBJ2-7, the CDR3 gives the full variable domain: NAGVMQNPRHLVRRRGQEARLRCSPMKGHSHVYWYRQLPEEGLKFMVYLQKENIIDESGMPKERFSAEFPKEGPSILRIQQVVRGDSAAYFCASSPPGQGTYEQYFGPGTRLTVT.

The gene calls are TRBV28 and TRBJ2-1, with 9 bases identical to TRBD1. Per the germline V gene, CDR1 is MDHEN and CDR2 is SYDVKM. This CDR3 has 14 residues. The junction had 10 bases not matched to a gene; V was cut back by 7 bases and J by 9 bases. The CDR3 is CASTTGQGIGEQFF. DNA for the CDR3: TGTGCCAGCACGACTGGACAGGGGATAGGTGAGCAGTTCTTC.

V and J are TRBV5-1 and TRBJ2-2, with D possibly TRBD1 on 5 matching bases. Trimming stripped 5 bases from V and 2 bases from J, with 10 bases between. The germline V gene has CDR1 SGHRS and CDR2 YFSETQ. The CDR3 has 14 amino acids. DNA for the CDR3: TGCGCCAGCAGATGGGGCCTCAACACCGGGGAGCTGTTTTTT. Amino acids: CASRWGLNTGELFF. The variable domain in full, completed from reference TRBV5-1 and TRBJ2-2, reads KAGVTQTPRYLIKTRGQQVTLSCSPISGHRSVSWYQQTPGQGLQFLFEYFSETQRNKGNFPGRFSGRQFSNSRSEMNVSTLELGDSALYLCASRWGLNTGELFFGEGSRLTVL.

This chain joins TRBV5-6 and TRBJ1-2; D might be TRBD1 (6 bases). CDR3 length equals 15 residues. Germline values: CDR1 SGHDT, CDR2 YYEEEE. With 3 bases removed from V and 8 bases from J, the gap between germline ends came to 20 bases. The CDR3 spells CASSSGGPDRVGYTF. CDR3 nucleotide sequence: TGTGCCAGCAGCTCGGGGGGCCCGGATAGGGTCGGCTACACCTTC.